The T cell receptor (beta chain) under discussion was sequenced for a study of CD8 T cells in ankylosing spondylitis. As to this clonotype: The antigen is undetermined.

The authors made TCR beta libraries by quantitative 5'-RACE with molecular barcodes. TCRdb recomputed calls from the 5' RACE reads with MiXCR, one row per CDR3 protein. The sample carries some 840,000 distinct CDR3 sequences, about 12% recorded once. V lost 4 bases and J lost 7, with 17 bases in between. This CDR3 spans 16 amino acids. Germline CDR1 is SGHTA and CDR2 is FQGNSA. Study outcomes and limitations: The study identified a TCR beta motif of fewer than 10 highly homologous variants that appeared characteristic of ankylosing spondylitis blood. Some of these motif variants have turned up before, in reports on reactive arthritis synovial fluid and blood. Those disease-linked clones were CD8+; they were also relatively rare in peripheral blood. Reportedly, disease-linked clones are significantly enriched in ankylosing spondylitis patients' matched synovial fluid.

The sequenced sample consisted of blood, either unsorted or a sorted T cell fraction (not recorded which). This chain joins TRBV7-2 and TRBJ1-6; no clear D gene. The source is a male donor with ankylosing spondylitis. DNA for the CDR3: TGTGCCAGCAGCTCCCAACCGGGAAGACTCAATTCACCCCTCCACTTT. It is translated as CASSSQPGRLNSPLHF.